The clone carrying this T cell receptor beta chain was picked up many times. Its antigen is undetermined. Germline CDR1 and CDR2: SGHVT and SQSDAQ. The V end was cut by 2 bases, the J end by 6 bases, with 16 bases between. The CDR3 contains 15 residues. This record comes from a study of T cell repertoires in cytomegalovirus infection. Background on the study: Indications came from public TCR beta signatures; they pointed to CMV infection and to a matching HLA type.

MiXCR, applied by TCRdb to the reads, yields one record per CDR3 protein. The profile shows approximately 110,000 distinct CDR3 sequences, approximately 30% of them singletons. The receptor comes from a human donor in good health (CMV status not recorded). Some clones in this sample may be carry-over from other donors' samples. This chain connects TRBV7-4 to TRBJ1-1; D might be TRBD1 (6 bases). The sample in question was CD8+ T cells from cultured PBMCs, obtained from culture after CMV antigen stimulation. The DNA of the CDR3 is TGTGCCAGCAGCTTATCAGACAGGTCCCACCCTGAAGCTTTCTTT. Amino acids: CASSLSDRSHPEAFF.